The rows below give T cell receptor beta chains drawn from one sample of a study of cytomegalovirus exposure and HLA in healthy donors. Repertoires were generated with immunoSEQ multiplex PCR, while TCRdb's copy carries only in-frame clones and drops some. The sample has 300,000 to 400,000 clones, roughly 90% seen once; the top ten hold around 0.91%. Sample: PBMCs. These TCRs come from a man aged 30 to 39 in good health and CMV-seronegative. CDR3s include the opening cysteine and the closing phenylalanine or tryptophan. The D gene is left open where the match is weak. Clone sizes are given selectively: once, few, many, or a class where the clone is expanded.

>TRBV7-6|.|TRBJ2-7|TRBD1
CASSFGGTGELVEQYF
TGTGCCAGCAGCTTTGGGGGGACAGGCGAGTTAGTTGAGCAGTACTTC
>TRBV21-1|.|TRBJ2-7|.
CASSTVRGRYEQYF
TGTGCCAGCAGCACGGTCAGAGGGCGGTACGAGCAGTACTTC
>TRBV27|.|TRBJ2-3|.
CASSYGGVTDTQYF
TGTGCCAGCAGTTACGGCGGGGTCACAGATACGCAGTATTTT
>TRBV7-6|.|TRBJ1-1|.
CASSTGQSTEAFF
TGTGCCAGCAGCACTGGACAATCCACTGAAGCTTTCTTT
>TRBV6-1|.|TRBJ1-3|TRBD1
CASSEYGQGASGNTIYF
TGTGCCAGCAGTGAATACGGACAGGGGGCTTCTGGAAACACCATATATTTT
>TRBV19|.|TRBJ2-1|TRBD1
CASSFWTGDNEQFF
TGTGCCAGTAGTTTTTGGACAGGGGACAATGAGCAGTTCTTC
>TRBV6-5|.|TRBJ1-1|.
CASSSTRNTEAFF
TGTGCCAGCAGTTCCACTAGGAACACTGAAGCTTTCTTT
>TRBV10-3|.|TRBJ2-7|TRBD1
CAIADLDRVVYEQYF
TGTGCCATCGCCGACTTAGACAGGGTGGTTTACGAGCAGTACTTC
>TRBV4-2|.|TRBJ1-2|TRBD1
CASSHLDRGPLNYGYTF
TGTGCCAGCAGCCATCTCGACAGGGGGCCGCTTAACTATGGCTACACCTTC
>TRBV27|.|TRBJ2-2|.
CASSRQFANTGELFF
TGTGCCAGCAGCAGACAGTTCGCGAACACCGGGGAGCTGTTTTTT
>TRBV18|.|TRBJ1-2|TRBD1
CASSLGQGESYGYTF
TGTGCCAGCTCACTTGGACAGGGGGAGTCTTATGGCTACACCTTC
>TRBV27|.|TRBJ1-5|TRBD1
CASSSHRTGGYSNQPQHF
TGTGCCAGCAGTTCTCACCGGACAGGCGGGTATAGCAATCAGCCCCAGCATTTT
>TRBV9|.|TRBJ1-6|.
CASSARQYNSPLHF
TGTGCCAGCAGCGCCAGACAGTATAATTCACCCCTCCACTTT
>TRBV13|.|TRBJ1-2|TRBD1
CASSLGQGALGYTF
TGTGCCAGCAGCCTCGGACAGGGGGCTCTGGGCTACACCTTC
>TRBV5-1|.|TRBJ2-3|.
CASSSLGLVTDTQYF
TGCGCCAGCAGCTCTTTAGGACTCGTCACAGATACGCAGTATTTT
>TRBV10-3|once|TRBJ2-5|.
CAIKAADLGETQYF
TGTGCCATCAAGGCGGCCGACCTTGGAGAGACCCAGTACTTC